One TCR beta chain is described in this entry. In germline, CDR1 is SGDLS, CDR2 YYNGEE. J lost 5 bases, V lost 0 bases, and 2 bases had no gene match. There are 14 residues in the CDR3. This entry comes from a study of T cell responses to AZD1222 COVID-19 vaccine. Assay used: immunoSEQ multiplex PCR; TCRdb lists only in-frame clones, some missing. The sample carries roughly 120,000 clones, roughly 93% recorded once. Sequences were derived from peripheral blood, sampled 28 days after the second AZD1222 dose. The gene calls are TRBV9 and TRBJ1-5; 7 bases are a match to TRBD1. The clonotype was recovered from an adult who received the AZD1222 COVID-19 vaccine. The chain's CDR3 is CASSVGDRYQPQHF. DNA for the CDR3: TGTGCCAGCAGCGTAGGGGACAGATATCAGCCCCAGCATTTT.